Presented here are 2 T cell receptor beta chains from one specimen sequenced in a study of beta chain features in type 1 diabetes listed by TCRdb under 2018. Libraries were built with the immunoSEQ multiplex PCR assay. The entire isolated RNA was reverse transcribed using the High Capacity cDNA Reverse Transcription Kit, and thus expressed TCRB transcripts were sequenced. What TCRdb holds here is the immuneACCESS table cut down to in-frame rearrangements. Part of the clones is not present; checked against another copy, under half of the missing clones reflect an unresolved V gene, and the others are unexplained. The sample has under 800,000 clones on record, 15% to 19% of them singletons. The ten biggest clones cover about 0.097% of the sample. The source material was naive CD4+ T cells from blood. Explained via the paper, the cell subset or site label denotes: true naive CD4+ T cells. Source of these receptors: a man aged 18 to 30 in good health.

This chain joins TRBV7-2 and TRBJ2-3; 7 positions agree with TRBD1. The germline V gene encodes CDR1 SGHTA and CDR2 FQGNSA. The CDR3 runs 14 residues. With 8 bases clipped from V and 0 bases from J, the junction kept 5 bases outside the gene matches. The CDR3 bases are TGTGCCAGCCGTCGGACAGGTAGCACAGATACGCAGTATTTT. Protein sequence: CASRRTGSTDTQYF.

V usage is TRBV5-4 and J usage is TRBJ2-1; maybe TRBD2 (6 bases). The CDR3 is 15 amino acids. Germline V gives CDR1 SGHNT, CDR2 YYREEE (reference sequence). The germline V and J ends were trimmed by 0 bases and 8 bases, with 15 bases remaining between them. The CDR3, as DNA: TGTGCCAGCAGCTTGGGGGGGAAGACTAGTTATGAGCAGTTCTTC. This codes for CASSLGGKTSYEQFF.